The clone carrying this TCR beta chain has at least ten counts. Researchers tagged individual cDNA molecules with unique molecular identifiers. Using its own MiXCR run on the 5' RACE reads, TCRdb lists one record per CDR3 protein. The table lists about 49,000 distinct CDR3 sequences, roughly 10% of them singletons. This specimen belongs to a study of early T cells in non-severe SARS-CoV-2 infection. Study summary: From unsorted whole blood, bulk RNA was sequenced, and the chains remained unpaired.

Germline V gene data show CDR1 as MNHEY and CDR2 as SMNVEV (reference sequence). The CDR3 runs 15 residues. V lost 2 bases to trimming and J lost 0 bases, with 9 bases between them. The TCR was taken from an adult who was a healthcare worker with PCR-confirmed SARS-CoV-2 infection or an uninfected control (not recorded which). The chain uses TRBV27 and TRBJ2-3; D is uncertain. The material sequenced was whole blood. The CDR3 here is CASSLRVLSTDTQYF. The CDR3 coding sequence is TGTGCCAGCAGTTTAAGGGTTCTAAGCACAGATACGCAGTATTTT.